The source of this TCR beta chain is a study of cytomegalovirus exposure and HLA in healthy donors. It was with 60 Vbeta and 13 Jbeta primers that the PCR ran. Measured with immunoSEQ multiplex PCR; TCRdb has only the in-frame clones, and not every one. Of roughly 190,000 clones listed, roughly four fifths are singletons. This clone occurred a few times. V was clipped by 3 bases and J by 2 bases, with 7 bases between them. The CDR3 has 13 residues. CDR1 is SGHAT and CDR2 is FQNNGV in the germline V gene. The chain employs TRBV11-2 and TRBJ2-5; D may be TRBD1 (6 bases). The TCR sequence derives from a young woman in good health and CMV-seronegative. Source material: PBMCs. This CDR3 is CASSFGQQETQYF. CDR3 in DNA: TGTGCCAGCAGCTTTGGACAGCAAGAGACCCAGTACTTC.